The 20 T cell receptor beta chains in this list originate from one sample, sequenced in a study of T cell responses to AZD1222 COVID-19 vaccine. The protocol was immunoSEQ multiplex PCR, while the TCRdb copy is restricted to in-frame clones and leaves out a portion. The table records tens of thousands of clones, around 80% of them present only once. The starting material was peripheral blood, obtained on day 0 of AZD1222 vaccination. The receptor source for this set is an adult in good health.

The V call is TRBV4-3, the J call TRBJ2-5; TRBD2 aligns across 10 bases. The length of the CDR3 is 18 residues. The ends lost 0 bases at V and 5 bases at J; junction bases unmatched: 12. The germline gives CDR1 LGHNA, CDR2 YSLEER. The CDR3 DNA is TGCGCCAGCAGCCAAGATGCAGCGGGAGGGCCGAGTCGGGAGACCCAGTACTTC. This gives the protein CASSQDAAGGPSRETQYF.

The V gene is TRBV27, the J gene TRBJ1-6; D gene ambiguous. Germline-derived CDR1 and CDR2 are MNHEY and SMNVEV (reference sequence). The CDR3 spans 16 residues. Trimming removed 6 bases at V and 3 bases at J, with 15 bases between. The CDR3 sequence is CASSFSRRYYNSPLHF. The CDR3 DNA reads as TGTGCCAGCAGCTTCTCCAGGAGATACTATAATTCACCCCTCCACTTT.

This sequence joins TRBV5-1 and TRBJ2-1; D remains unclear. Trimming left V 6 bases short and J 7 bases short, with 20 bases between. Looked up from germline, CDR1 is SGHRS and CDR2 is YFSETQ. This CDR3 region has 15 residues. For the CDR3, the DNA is TGCGCCAGCACCCCGGGTTGGCAGGTAGGGAATGAGCAGTTCTTC. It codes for CASTPGWQVGNEQFF.

The CDR3 nucleotides are TGTGCCAGCCTCCTCTCTGGGGCCAACGTCCTGACTTTC. Residues: CASLLSGANVLTF. The chain carries TRBV2 and TRBJ2-6, with D hard to call. The CDR3 spans 13 residues. CDR1 is SNHLY and CDR2 is FYNNEI in the germline V gene. V lost 8 bases, J lost 0 bases, and 5 bases lay in between.

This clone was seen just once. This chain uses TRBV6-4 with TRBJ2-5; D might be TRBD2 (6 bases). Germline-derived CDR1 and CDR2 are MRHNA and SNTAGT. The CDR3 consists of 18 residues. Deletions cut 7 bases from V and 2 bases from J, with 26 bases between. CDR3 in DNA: TGTGCCAGCACCCAGTCTAGCGCGAAGGGGCCCGGGCAAGAGACCCAGTACTTC. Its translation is CASTQSSAKGPGQETQYF.

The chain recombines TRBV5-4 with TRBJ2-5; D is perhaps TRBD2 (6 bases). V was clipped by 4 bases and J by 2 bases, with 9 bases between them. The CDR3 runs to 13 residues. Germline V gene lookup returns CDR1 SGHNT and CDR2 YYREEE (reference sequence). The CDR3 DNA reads TGTGCCAGCAGCCCTCTAGCGCAAGAGACCCAGTACTTC. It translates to CASSPLAQETQYF.

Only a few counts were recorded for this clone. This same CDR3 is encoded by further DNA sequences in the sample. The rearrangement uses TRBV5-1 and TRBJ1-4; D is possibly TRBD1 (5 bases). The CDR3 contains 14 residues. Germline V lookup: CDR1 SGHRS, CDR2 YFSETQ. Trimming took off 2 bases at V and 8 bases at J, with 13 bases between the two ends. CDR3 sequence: CASSFGQGGEKLFF. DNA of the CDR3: TGCGCCAGCAGCTTTGGGCAGGGAGGAGAAAAACTGTTTTTT.

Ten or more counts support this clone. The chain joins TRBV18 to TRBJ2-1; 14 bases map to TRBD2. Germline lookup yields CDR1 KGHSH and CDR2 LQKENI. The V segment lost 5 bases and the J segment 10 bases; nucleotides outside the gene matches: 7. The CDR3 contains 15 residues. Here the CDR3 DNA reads TGTGCCAGCTCAAGGGGACTAGCGGGAGATGGAGAGCAGTTCTTC. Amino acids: CASSRGLAGDGEQFF.

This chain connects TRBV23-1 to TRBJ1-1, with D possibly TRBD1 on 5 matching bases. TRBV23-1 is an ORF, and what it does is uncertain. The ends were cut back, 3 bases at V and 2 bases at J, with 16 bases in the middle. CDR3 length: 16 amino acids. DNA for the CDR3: TGCGCCAGCAGTCATTCTCCGACAGACACTAACACTGAAGCTTTCTTT. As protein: CASSHSPTDTNTEAFF.

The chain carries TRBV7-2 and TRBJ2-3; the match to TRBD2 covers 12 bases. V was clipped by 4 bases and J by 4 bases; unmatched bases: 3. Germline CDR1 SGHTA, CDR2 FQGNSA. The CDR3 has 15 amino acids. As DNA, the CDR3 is TGTGCCAGCAGCTCGCTAGCGGGAGGGTCAGATACGCAGTATTTT. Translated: CASSSLAGGSDTQYF.

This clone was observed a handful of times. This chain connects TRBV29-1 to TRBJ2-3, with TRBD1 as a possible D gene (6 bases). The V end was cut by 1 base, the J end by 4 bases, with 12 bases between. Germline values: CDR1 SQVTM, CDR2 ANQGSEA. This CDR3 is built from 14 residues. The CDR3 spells CSVEGGRGADTQYF. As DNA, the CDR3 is TGCAGCGTTGAAGGGGGGCGAGGGGCAGATACGCAGTATTTT.

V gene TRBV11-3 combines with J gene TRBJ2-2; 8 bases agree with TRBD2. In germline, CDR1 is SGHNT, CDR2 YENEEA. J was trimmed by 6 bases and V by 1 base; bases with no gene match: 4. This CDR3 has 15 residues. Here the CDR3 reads CASSLAGGQAGELFF. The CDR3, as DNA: TGTGCCAGCAGCTTAGCGGGGGGGCAGGCCGGGGAGCTGTTTTTT.

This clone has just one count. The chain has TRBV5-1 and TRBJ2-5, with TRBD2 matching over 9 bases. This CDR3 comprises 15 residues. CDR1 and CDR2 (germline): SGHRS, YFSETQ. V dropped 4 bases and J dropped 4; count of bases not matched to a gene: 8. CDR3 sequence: CASSPGVAGAETQYF. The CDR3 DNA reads TGCGCCAGCAGCCCAGGAGTAGCGGGAGCAGAGACCCAGTACTTC. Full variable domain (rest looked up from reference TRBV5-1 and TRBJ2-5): KAGVTQTPRYLIKTRGQQVTLSCSPISGHRSVSWYQQTPGQGLQFLFEYFSETQRNKGNFPGRFSGRQFSNSRSEMNVSTLELGDSALYLCASSPGVAGAETQYFGPGTRLLVL.

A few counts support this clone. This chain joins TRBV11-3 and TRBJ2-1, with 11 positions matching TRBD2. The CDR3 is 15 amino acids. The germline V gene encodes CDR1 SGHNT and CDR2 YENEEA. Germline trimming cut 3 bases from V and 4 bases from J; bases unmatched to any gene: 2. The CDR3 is CASSLTSGAYNEQFF. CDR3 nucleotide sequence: TGTGCCAGCAGCTTGACTAGCGGGGCTTACAATGAGCAGTTCTTC.

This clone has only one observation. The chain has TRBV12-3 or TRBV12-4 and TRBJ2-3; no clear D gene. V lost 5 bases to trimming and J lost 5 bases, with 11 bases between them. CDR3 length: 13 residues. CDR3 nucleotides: TGTGCCAGCAGTCGGCAGCCAGGAGATACGCAGTATTTT. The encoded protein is CASSRQPGDTQYF.

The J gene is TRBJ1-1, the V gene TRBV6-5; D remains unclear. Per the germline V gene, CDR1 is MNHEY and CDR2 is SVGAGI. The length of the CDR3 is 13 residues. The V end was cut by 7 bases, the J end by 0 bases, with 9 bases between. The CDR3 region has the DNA TGTGCCAGCATATGGACCCTGAACACTGAAGCTTTCTTT. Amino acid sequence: CASIWTLNTEAFF.

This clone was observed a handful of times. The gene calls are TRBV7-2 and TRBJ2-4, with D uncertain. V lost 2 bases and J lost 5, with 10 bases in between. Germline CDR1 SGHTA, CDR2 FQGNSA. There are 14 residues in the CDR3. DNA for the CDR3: TGTGCCAGCAGCTTAAGGGTTAGGGAAAACATTCAGTACTTC. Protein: CASSLRVRENIQYF.

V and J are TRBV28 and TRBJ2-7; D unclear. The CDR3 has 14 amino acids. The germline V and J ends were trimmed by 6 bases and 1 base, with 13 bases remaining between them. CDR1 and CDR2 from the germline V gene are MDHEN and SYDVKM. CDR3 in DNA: TGTGCCAGCAGAAAGTCTGGGTCTTCCTACGAGCAGTACTTC. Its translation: CASRKSGSSYEQYF.

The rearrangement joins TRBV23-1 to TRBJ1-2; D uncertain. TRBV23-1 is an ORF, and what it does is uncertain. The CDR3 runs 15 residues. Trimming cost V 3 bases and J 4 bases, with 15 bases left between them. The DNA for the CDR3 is TGCGCCAGCAGTCATGGCAGGTGGTGGGTCTATGGCTACACCTTC. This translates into CASSHGRWWVYGYTF.

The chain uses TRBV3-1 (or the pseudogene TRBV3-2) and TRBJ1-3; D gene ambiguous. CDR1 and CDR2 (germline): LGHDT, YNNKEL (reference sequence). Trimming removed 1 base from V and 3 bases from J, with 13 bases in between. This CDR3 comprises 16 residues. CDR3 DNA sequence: TGTGCCAGCAGCCAAGGAGACGGCGTTATTGGAAACACCATATATTTT. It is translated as CASSQGDGVIGNTIYF.